These 4 T cell receptor beta chains came from one sample sequenced in a study of shared clonotypes between healthy human individuals. Assay used: immunoSEQ multiplex PCR; TCRdb lists only in-frame clones, some missing. The sample has 550,000 to 850,000 clones, 55% to 75% seen once. The sequenced material came from memory CD4+ T cells sorted from blood. The subset here: CD45RA-negative fraction. These TCRs come from a woman aged 30 to 39 in good health.

V gene TRBV27 combines with J gene TRBJ2-1, with 7 bases fitting TRBD2. Germline values: CDR1 MNHEY, CDR2 SMNVEV (reference sequence). The CDR3 is made up of 17 amino acids. The V gene end was trimmed by 5 bases and the J gene end by 0 bases; junction bases not matched to a gene: 10. The CDR3 DNA is TGTGCCAGCAGTCCGCGTCCAGCGGGAAGCTCCTACAATGAGCAGTTCTTC. Its protein product is CASSPRPAGSSYNEQFF.

This clone was observed a few times. The chain joins TRBV19 to TRBJ2-1; 10 bases match TRBD2. Germline V lookup: CDR1 LNHDA, CDR2 SQIVND (reference sequence). The CDR3 contains 15 residues. Trimming removed 4 bases from V and 4 bases from J; junction bases left unmatched: 4. The chain's CDR3 is CASSTLAGIYNEQFF. The CDR3 nucleotides read TGTGCCAGTAGTACACTAGCGGGGATATACAATGAGCAGTTCTTC.

J is TRBJ1-2 and V is TRBV7-2; possible D gene TRBD1, 6 bases. The CDR3 is made up of 15 amino acids. Germline values: CDR1 SGHTA, CDR2 FQGNSA. Trimming removed 4 bases at V and 1 base at J, with 13 bases between. CDR3 sequence (DNA): TGTGCCAGCAGCTCCCCGAAGGGGGGTAACTATGGCTACACCTTC. It specifies CASSSPKGGNYGYTF.

The gene calls are TRBV4-1 and TRBJ1-5; 7 bases line up with TRBD1. The CDR3 sequence is 13 residues long. Trimming cost V 5 bases and J 4 bases; bases outside gene matches: 2. Germline CDR1 MGHRA, CDR2 YSYEKL. This chain's CDR3 is CASSLTGNQPQHF. CDR3 DNA: TGCGCCAGCAGCTTGACAGGGAATCAGCCCCAGCATTTT.